The count of the clone carrying this T cell receptor beta chain is one. The antigen is undetermined. The treatment: approximately nine-day PBMC culture with coronavirus spike peptide pools or control peptides (ViraFEST assay). First, ViraFEST expanded antigen-specific T cells with peptide pools, and next it sequenced the TCRs. It was with roughly 9.7 IU/ml IL-2 and roughly 9.5 ug/ml peptide pools that 1.5 million to 2 million PBMCs per well were cultured. Trimming shortened V by 4 bases and J by 2 bases, and 9 bases separated the two germline ends. The CDR3 loop spans 14 amino acids. Per germline, CDR1 SEHNR and CDR2 FQNEAQ (reference sequence). The data belong to a study of vaccination and CD4 T cells after COVID-19. Study-level information: The study drew post-COVID samples a median approximately 100 days after diagnosis (range 35 to 161). Stimuli were overlapping spike peptide pools of SARS-CoV-2 and three common cold coronaviruses (HCoV-NL63, HCoV-OC43, HCoV-229E).

Sequencing of DNA taken from cultured CD4+ T cells relied on the Oncomine TCR Beta short-read assay. TCRdb called the PCR reads again in MiXCR, with one record for every CDR3 protein. The sample lists around 15,000 distinct CDR3 sequences, roughly three fifths occurring once. Sample: CD4+ T cells from blood, cultured in vitro. The chain joins TRBV7-9 to TRBJ1-3; the D gene is possibly TRBD1 (5 bases). The source is a human donor who had recovered from COVID-19. Written as DNA, the CDR3 is TGTGCCAGCAGCTCTCAGGGTACTGGAAACACCATATATTTT. As protein: CASSSQGTGNTIYF.